A single sample gave rise to the 10 T cell receptor beta chains below, sequenced in a study of T cells in Graves' hyperthyroidism and ophthalmopathy. Amplification of TCR beta CDR3 regions used RNA as the template. The HTBI set primed first-round TCR CDR3 RT-PCR. A single record per CDR3 protein comes from TCRdb applying MiXCR to the multiplex PCR reads. In the table there are 490,000 or so distinct CDR3 sequences, about 20% of which are singletons. The material sequenced was blood. These receptor sequences come from a man aged 40-50 years with Graves' ophthalmopathy.

The J gene is TRBJ2-7, the V gene TRBV27; D might be TRBD1 (6 bases). The CDR3 runs to 15 residues. V was shortened by 0 bases and J by 0 bases, with 9 bases between the two germline ends. CDR1 is MNHEY, CDR2 SMNVEV, per germline (reference sequence). The chain's CDR3 is CASSLSMDSSYEQYF. The CDR3 DNA is TGTGCCAGCAGTTTATCGATGGACAGCTCCTACGAGCAGTACTTC.

This clonotype showed up just a few times. The V and J genes are TRBV6-1 and TRBJ1-1, with D tentatively TRBD1 (6 bases). The germline CDR1 and CDR2 sequences are MNHNS and SASEGT. This CDR3 has 14 residues. The V and J ends lost 5 bases and 2 bases respectively, with 12 bases between them. The CDR3 DNA is TGTGCCAGCAGTATGACAGGTTCAAACACTGAAGCTTTCTTT. This sequence encodes CASSMTGSNTEAFF.

The table lists this clonotype with a few counts. The chain couples TRBV6-1 to TRBJ1-5; D is unclear. CDR1 MNHNS and CDR2 SASEGT come from the germline V gene. The ends were cut back, 6 bases at V and 4 bases at J, with 10 bases in the middle. The CDR3 runs to 13 residues. The CDR3 spells CASRTRVNQPQHF. The CDR3 DNA sequence: TGTGCCAGCAGGACGAGGGTTAATCAGCCCCAGCATTTT.

Ten or more counts support this clonotype. The chain has TRBV2 and TRBJ2-1; possible D gene TRBD2, 5 bases. CDR1 is SNHLY, CDR2 FYNNEI, per germline. V lost 2 bases and J 5 bases, leaving 10 bases between the germline ends. The CDR3 covers 14 residues. The CDR3 protein is CASSERQRDNEQFF. CDR3 bases: TGTGCCAGCAGTGAACGGCAGAGGGACAATGAGCAGTTCTTC.

This rearrangement joins TRBV25-1 to TRBJ2-2; 9 bases agree with TRBD2. V shed 6 bases, J shed 6 bases, and the junction held 5 bases outside the gene matches. The CDR3 has 14 amino acids. Germline V gives CDR1 MGHDK, CDR2 SYGVNS. CDR3 DNA sequence: TGTGCCAGCAGGGGTAGCGGGAGCTCCGGGGAGCTGTTTTTT. Encoded protein: CASRGSGSSGELFF.

The CDR3 spells CASSPTTRGREKLFF. DNA for the CDR3: TGTGCCAGCAGCCCAACGACCCGAGGGAGGGAAAAACTGTTTTTT. The V gene is TRBV11-2, the J gene TRBJ1-4; the D is unclear. Between the trimmed V and J ends, which lost 5 bases and 8 bases, there was a span of 18 bases. Germline V CDR1 and CDR2: SGHAT, FQNNGV. The CDR3 sequence is 15 residues long.

Concerning this clonotype itself: A much bigger clone sits one base away, suggesting this may be a read error. The rearrangement joins TRBV3-1 to TRBJ2-3, with D uncertain. The V gene's germline CDR1 is LGHDT and CDR2 YNNKEL (reference sequence). The CDR3 sequence is 16 residues long. The germline V and J ends were trimmed by 5 bases and 2 bases, with 17 bases remaining between them. The DNA of the CDR3 is TGTGCCAGCAGCTCACGAACGGATGAGCCCACAGATACGCAGTATTTT. Protein: CASSSRTDEPTDTQYF.

The chain uses TRBV5-1 and TRBJ1-4; TRBD1 agrees at 7 bases. There are 15 residues in the CDR3. V dropped 5 bases and J dropped 2; count of bases not matched to a gene: 6. Germline CDR1 and CDR2: SGHRS and YFSETQ. For the CDR3, the DNA is TGCGCCAGCAGTAGCTCAGGGGGGACTAATGAAAAACTGTTTTTT. Translated, it gives CASSSSGGTNEKLFF.

In its sample, this clonotype was seen many times. The V gene is TRBV2, the J gene TRBJ1-2, with D perhaps TRBD1 (5 bases). The V end lost 5 bases, the J end lost 4 bases, and 11 bases lay between the germline ends. The CDR3 runs to 13 residues. The germline V gene encodes CDR1 SNHLY and CDR2 FYNNEI. CDR3 protein: CASSRGTTYGYTF. For the CDR3, the DNA is TGTGCCAGCAGTCGAGGGACGACCTATGGCTACACCTTC. The full variable domain, rest sourced from reference TRBV2 and TRBJ1-2, is EPEVTQTPSHQVTQMGQEVILRCVPISNHLYFYWYRQILGQKVEFLVSFYNNEISEKSEIFDDQFSVERPDGSNFTLKIRSTKLEDSAMYFCASSRGTTYGYTFGSGTRLTVV.

To note about this clonotype: This may come from a read error, since a much larger clone is one base off. V is TRBV18 and J is TRBJ1-5; the D is unclear. This CDR3 is built from 14 residues. From germline, CDR1 is KGHSH and CDR2 LQKENI. CDR3 loop: CASSPVNSNQPRHF. The CDR3 DNA reads TGTGCCAGCTCACCGGTGAATAGCAATCAGCCCCGGCATTTT.